The 28 T cell receptor beta chains below all came from one sample that was sequenced in a study of shared clonotypes between healthy human individuals. Sequencing used immunoSEQ multiplex PCR; TCRdb keeps in-frame clones, though not all of them. There are approximately 700,000 clones in the sample; roughly 72% occur only once, and around 1.7% lies in the top ten. Sequenced material: memory CD4+ T cells sorted from blood. Described subset: CD45RA-negative fraction. The receptors here all came from a woman aged 30 to 39 in good health.

The chain uses TRBV28 and TRBJ1-5, with 7 bases identical to TRBD1. Germline V gene sequence: CDR1 MDHEN, CDR2 SYDVKM. J was trimmed by 1 base and V by 7 bases; bases with no gene match: 7. The CDR3 consists of 15 residues. The CDR3 reads CASISQGVSNQPQHF. The CDR3 nucleotides read TGTGCCAGCATCTCCCAGGGGGTCAGCAATCAGCCCCAGCATTTT.

The chain uses TRBV7-9 and TRBJ1-3; D remains unclear. Per the germline V gene, CDR1 is SEHNR and CDR2 is FQNEAQ (reference sequence). This CDR3 contains 15 residues. The germline V and J ends were trimmed by 8 bases and 4 bases, with 18 bases remaining between them. The CDR3 bases are TGTGCCAGCGGAGTTAACCATGGTGCGGGAAACACCATATATTTT. This sequence encodes CASGVNHGAGNTIYF.

This rearrangement joins TRBV6-1 to TRBJ2-1; D is unresolved. The CDR3 is made up of 12 amino acids. V dropped 0 bases and J dropped 9 bases, with 6 bases sitting between them. The germline gives CDR1 MNHNS, CDR2 SASEGT. CDR3 sequence: CASSEAWSEQFF. CDR3 nucleotides: TGTGCCAGCAGTGAAGCGTGGAGTGAGCAGTTCTTC.

The chain combines TRBV19 with TRBJ2-7, with 7 bases that match TRBD2. This CDR3 is 15 amino acids long. The V gene end was trimmed by 6 bases and the J gene end by 2 bases; junction bases not matched to a gene: 10. CDR1 is LNHDA and CDR2 is SQIVND in the germline V gene (reference sequence). This CDR3 reads CASRDPSGIAYEQYF. DNA of the CDR3: TGTGCCAGTAGAGATCCCAGCGGGATAGCCTACGAGCAGTACTTC.

The rearrangement links TRBV28 to TRBJ1-5; no firm D call. Germline values: CDR1 MDHEN, CDR2 SYDVKM. The germline V and J ends were trimmed by 7 bases and 4 bases, with 8 bases remaining between them. This CDR3 contains 12 residues. In nucleotides, the CDR3 is TGTGCCAGCACCCAGAGGAATCAGCCCCAGCATTTT. Its translation is CASTQRNQPQHF.

The rearrangement uses TRBV19 and TRBJ1-5; no reliable D call. Trimming stripped 3 bases from V and 1 base from J, with 7 bases between. Germline CDR1 reads LNHDA; CDR2 reads SQIVND (reference sequence). CDR3 size: 14 residues. CDR3: CASSIPGSNQPQHF. The CDR3 region has the DNA TGTGCCAGTAGTATCCCGGGCAGCAATCAGCCCCAGCATTTT.

The chain combines TRBV7-7 with TRBJ2-3; 8 bases align to TRBD2. The CDR3 loop spans 16 amino acids. Germline trimming cut 5 bases from V and 4 bases from J; bases unmatched to any gene: 11. Germline values: CDR1 SSHAT, CDR2 FNYEAQ (reference sequence). The CDR3 region has the DNA TGTGCCAGCAGCCCCACTAGCGGTCGGTTCGCAGATACGCAGTATTTT. Residues: CASSPTSGRFADTQYF.

The genes are TRBV28 and TRBJ2-5, with 9 bases identical to TRBD1. Germline assignment: CDR1 MDHEN and CDR2 SYDVKM. This CDR3 has 15 amino acids. The ends lost 5 bases at V and 1 base at J; junction bases unmatched: 5. The DNA of the CDR3 is TGTGCCAGCAGTGCCCGGGGACAGGGCCAAGAGACCCAGTACTTC. Residues: CASSARGQGQETQYF.

The chain is built from TRBV28 and TRBJ1-4, with D perhaps matching TRBD1 (5 bases). Trimming left V 1 base short and J 7 bases short, with 22 bases between. This CDR3 has 18 residues. CDR1 and CDR2 (germline): MDHEN, SYDVKM. The CDR3: CASSLFGDGVSRAEKLFF. The CDR3 DNA reads as TGTGCCAGCAGTTTATTCGGGGACGGAGTAAGTCGGGCTGAAAAACTGTTTTTT.

This clone was detected a few times. The identical CDR3 is also encoded by other nucleotide sequences in the sample. V usage is TRBV5-6 and J usage is TRBJ1-2; the D is unclear. Trimming removed 3 bases from V and 6 bases from J, with 9 bases in between. This CDR3 spans 12 amino acids. The germline V gene has CDR1 SGHDT and CDR2 YYEEEE. The CDR3 bases are TGTGCCAGCAGCTATCAGAACCATGGCTACACCTTC. As protein: CASSYQNHGYTF.

This clone appeared a few times. The gene calls are TRBV29-1 and TRBJ2-5, with TRBD2 identical over 7 bases. CDR3 length: 14 amino acids. The trim removed 3 bases at V and 0 bases at J, leaving 4 bases unmatched. Germline V gives CDR1 SQVTM, CDR2 ANQGSEA. The CDR3 sequence is CSVELSGNQETQYF. In nucleotides, the CDR3 is TGCAGCGTTGAGCTGAGCGGGAACCAAGAGACCCAGTACTTC.

The chain carries TRBV5-6 and TRBJ2-1; the D gene is possibly TRBD1 (6 bases). Between the trimmed V and J ends, which lost 5 bases and 7 bases, there was a span of 19 bases. Germline assignment: CDR1 SGHDT and CDR2 YYEEEE. The CDR3 sequence is 15 residues long. CDR3 coding DNA: TGTGCCAGCAGTTCCTATAGGGGGTTAGTGAATGAGCAGTTCTTC. Protein product: CASSSYRGLVNEQFF.

CDR3 DNA sequence: TGTGCCACCACCGGTGGCGATGAGCAGTTCTTC. Its translation is CATTGGDEQFF. The chain combines TRBV10-3 with TRBJ2-1; no clear D. The CDR3 totals 11 residues. The germline gives CDR1 ENHRY, CDR2 SYGVKD. Trimming shortened V by 10 bases and J by 8 bases, and 12 bases separated the two germline ends.

The chain employs TRBV14 and TRBJ2-1; possible D gene TRBD1, 6 bases. Germline V gene data show CDR1 as SGHDN and CDR2 as FVKESK. The V gene lost 0 bases and the J gene lost 11 bases, with 11 bases spanning the gap. The CDR3 is 13 residues long. The CDR3 region has the DNA TGTGCCAGCAGCCAAGATCACACAGGGAAGCAGTTCTTC. This encodes CASSQDHTGKQFF.

This chain uses TRBV4-2 with TRBJ1-2; TRBD1 aligns across 10 bases. The CDR3 is made up of 17 amino acids. The V and J ends lost 4 bases and 4 bases, in that order; junction bases with no gene match: 12. Per the germline V gene, CDR1 is LGHNA and CDR2 is YNFKEQ. The CDR3 sequence: CASSRNAGTGASYGYTF. CDR3 coding DNA: TGTGCCAGCAGCCGAAACGCAGGGACAGGGGCCTCCTATGGCTACACCTTC.

The gene calls are TRBV19 and TRBJ2-2; a possible D gene is TRBD2 (6 bases). V was pared by 7 bases and J by 0 bases, with 12 bases between. Germline CDR1 is LNHDA and CDR2 is SQIVND (reference sequence). The CDR3 is made up of 15 amino acids. CDR3 residues: CASNRRGANTGELFF. In nucleotides, the CDR3 is TGTGCCAGTAATCGGCGGGGCGCGAACACCGGGGAGCTGTTTTTT.

The V and J genes are TRBV29-1 and TRBJ2-1; 10 bases agree with TRBD2. V was clipped by 7 bases and J by 9 bases; unmatched bases: 15. The CDR3 is 15 residues long. The V gene's germline CDR1 is SQVTM and CDR2 ANQGSEA. CDR3 DNA: TGCAGCGCTGGCCTACAGCGGGAGGGCCTCAGTGAGCAGTTCTTC. This codes for CSAGLQREGLSEQFF.

The J gene is TRBJ1-5, the V gene TRBV4-1; no definite D call. The germline CDR1 and CDR2 sequences are MGHRA and YSYEKL. CDR3 length equals 14 residues. Trimming shortened V by 0 bases and J by 7 bases, and 10 bases separated the two germline ends. The DNA for the CDR3 is TGCGCCAGCAGCCAAGAGGAGGTGGGACAGCCCCAGCATTTT. Translation gives CASSQEEVGQPQHF.

V gene TRBV11-2 combines with J gene TRBJ2-2, with TRBD2 identical over 13 bases. The CDR3 extends over 14 amino acids. V lost 5 bases to trimming and J lost 8 bases; unmatched junction nucleotides: 2. CDR1 and CDR2 from the germline V gene are SGHAT and FQNNGV. Written as DNA, the CDR3 is TGTGCCAGCAGCCCGGGACTAGCGGGAGGGGAGCTGTTTTTT. This sequence encodes CASSPGLAGGELFF.

This chain joins TRBV25-1 and TRBJ2-5; the D gene could be TRBD1 or TRBD2 (5 bases each). V lost 2 bases to trimming and J lost 7 bases, with 20 bases between them. Germline-derived CDR1 and CDR2 are MGHDK and SYGVNS. This CDR3 comprises 16 residues. CDR3 protein: CASSEKTRQPLGTQYF. CDR3 DNA sequence: TGTGCCAGCAGTGAAAAAACACGACAGCCACTAGGGACCCAGTACTTC.

This clone came up once. V is TRBV5-1 and J is TRBJ2-5; the D gene could be TRBD1 or TRBD2 (6 bases each). Germline V gives CDR1 SGHRS, CDR2 YFSETQ. The CDR3 is made up of 15 amino acids. The V end was cut by 3 bases, the J end by 4 bases, with 16 bases between. This CDR3 is CASSSSPWGAETQYF. The DNA of the CDR3 is TGCGCCAGCAGCTCCTCACCTTGGGGGGCAGAGACCCAGTACTTC.

V is TRBV15 and J is TRBJ1-2, with unresolved D. Per germline, CDR1 LNHNV and CDR2 YYDKDF (reference sequence). Trimming shortened V by 1 base and J by 2 bases, and 14 bases separated the two germline ends. This CDR3 comprises 16 residues. Written as DNA, the CDR3 is TGTGCCACCAGCAGAGGCTGGTCCAGTGAAAACTATGGCTACACCTTC. Its protein is CATSRGWSSENYGYTF.

This clone was counted only a few times. The chain links TRBV6-6 to TRBJ2-1, with D uncertain. The CDR3 is made up of 12 amino acids. V was clipped by 5 bases and J by 8 bases, with 10 bases between them. Per the germline V gene, CDR1 is MNHNY and CDR2 is SVGAGI (reference sequence). The CDR3 here is CASSDRGDEQFF. DNA for the CDR3: TGTGCCAGCAGTGATAGAGGCGATGAGCAGTTCTTC.

The rearrangement links TRBV19 to TRBJ2-7; TRBD1 matches 7 bases. Unmatched junction bases numbered 4, after V lost 5 bases and J lost 0 bases. CDR1 is LNHDA and CDR2 is SQIVND in the germline V gene (reference sequence). CDR3 length equals 14 residues. The CDR3: CASSLRDSSYEQYF. The CDR3 DNA is TGTGCCAGTAGTCTTCGGGACAGCTCCTACGAGCAGTACTTC.

The genes are TRBV30 and TRBJ2-5; tentatively, D is TRBD1 (6 bases). CDR3 size: 14 residues. V lost 2 bases to trimming and J lost 11 bases, with 21 bases between them. From germline, CDR1 is GTSNPN and CDR2 SVGIG (reference sequence). In DNA, the CDR3 is TGTGCCTGGAGTCAGTCCAGGGGACATAGAGGGCAGTACTTC. Protein: CAWSQSRGHRGQYF.

The gene calls are TRBV9 and TRBJ2-7, with TRBD1 matching 7 bases. This CDR3 comprises 14 residues. Trimming removed 4 bases from V and 3 bases from J; junction bases left unmatched: 7. Germline loops: CDR1 SGDLS, CDR2 YYNGEE. CDR3 DNA: TGTGCCAGCAGCCCTGGGGACAGATACTACGAGCAGTACTTC. Translating it yields CASSPGDRYYEQYF.

V and J are TRBV6-1 and TRBJ2-3; perhaps TRBD2 as D (5 bases). CDR1 and CDR2 (germline): MNHNS, SASEGT. This CDR3 comprises 13 residues. V lost 7 bases and J 5 bases, leaving 13 bases between the germline ends. CDR3 region: CASKGGRVDTQYF. As DNA, the CDR3 is TGTGCCAGCAAGGGCGGGCGGGTAGATACGCAGTATTTT.

This chain links TRBV18 with TRBJ2-7; no clear D gene. Germline CDR1 reads KGHSH; CDR2 reads LQKENI. V lost 2 bases and J 1 base, leaving 12 bases between the germline ends. This CDR3 comprises 15 residues. The DNA of the CDR3 is TGTGCCAGCTCACCATGGATGGAGATATCCTACGAGCAGTACTTC. Translation gives CASSPWMEISYEQYF.